This is a list of T cell receptor beta chains from one sample in a study of CD8 T cells in ankylosing spondylitis. TCRdb recomputed calls from the 5' RACE reads with MiXCR, one row per CDR3 protein. The profile shows roughly 100,000 distinct CDR3 sequences, almost 8.5% of them singletons. Material for sequencing was blood, either unsorted or a sorted T cell fraction (not recorded which). These receptor sequences come from a male donor with ankylosing spondylitis or in good health (not recorded which). CDR3s include the opening cysteine and the closing phenylalanine or tryptophan. Fields, in order: J gene, V gene, CDR3 protein.

J: TRBJ1-1; V: TRBV20-1; CDR3: CSARDRQGRPEAFF
J: TRBJ2-5; V: TRBV12-3/TRBV12-4; CDR3: CASSGGGTAATQYF
J: TRBJ2-7; V: TRBV4-3; CDR3: CASSQVASGSGEPYEQYF
J: TRBJ1-4; V: TRBV7-6; CDR3: CASSLDRNEKLFF
J: TRBJ2-6; V: TRBV5-5; CDR3: CASSSVRPSGANVLTF
J: TRBJ1-2; V: TRBV11-2; CDR3: CASSFGGRSGGYTF
J: TRBJ2-2; V: TRBV7-3; CDR3: CASSFSGGGVTGELFF
J: TRBJ2-7; V: TRBV7-2; CDR3: CASSLVSGTSYEQYF
J: TRBJ2-3; V: TRBV4-3; CDR3: CASSQAAKGSTDTQYF
J: TRBJ1-4; V: TRBV6-5; CDR3: CASSSSRDSHEKLFF
J: TRBJ2-7; V: TRBV6-5; CDR3: CASSYGDGLSNEQYF
J: TRBJ2-7; V: TRBV20-1; CDR3: CSASQGRSSISYEQYF
J: TRBJ2-3; V: TRBV6-2/TRBV6-3; CDR3: CAVQGLTNTQYF
J: TRBJ1-2; V: TRBV20-1; CDR3: CSAEKGTSNYGYTF
J: TRBJ2-2; V: TRBV5-1; CDR3: CASSRFSGTSGNSNTGELFF
J: TRBJ1-5; V: TRBV20-1; CDR3: CSARDWAGANQPQHF
J: TRBJ2-7; V: TRBV11-2; CDR3: CASSWDRGPYEQYF
J: TRBJ2-4; V: TRBV3-1; CDR3: CASSQDSPLAVAKNIQYF
J: TRBJ1-1; V: TRBV29-1; CDR3: CSVDPPGGGTEAFF
J: TRBJ2-2; V: TRBV7-6; CDR3: CASSLQGATGELFF
J: TRBJ2-1; V: TRBV7-2; CDR3: CASSIKYNEQFF
J: TRBJ2-1; V: TRBV20-1; CDR3: CSARTSGSHSEQFF
J: TRBJ1-5; V: TRBV2; CDR3: CASSVGQGTRQPQHF
J: TRBJ1-1; V: TRBV6-2/TRBV6-3; CDR3: CASSETGRNEAFF
J: TRBJ1-2; V: TRBV20-1; CDR3: CSALGYDLYGYTF
J: TRBJ2-2; V: TRBV25-1; CDR3: CASSDGENTGELFF
J: TRBJ1-6; V: TRBV20-1; CDR3: CSASLGFVNSPLHF
J: TRBJ2-2; V: TRBV12-3/TRBV12-4; CDR3: CASSLERSGELFF
J: TRBJ1-1; V: TRBV7-2; CDR3: CASSVPRANTEAFF
J: TRBJ2-1; V: TRBV20-1; CDR3: CSARELAGNEQFF
J: TRBJ1-6; V: TRBV7-9; CDR3: CASSPSLGNSPLHF
J: TRBJ1-2; V: TRBV18; CDR3: CASSSGAHGYTF
J: TRBJ1-6; V: TRBV12-3/TRBV12-4; CDR3: CASSLGTGNSPLHF
J: TRBJ1-6; V: TRBV5-4; CDR3: CASRDNTGATPLHF
J: TRBJ2-1; V: TRBV20-1; CDR3: CSAFGAGTSGYNEQFF
J: TRBJ2-3; V: TRBV4-3; CDR3: CASSQVAGGTSSTDTQYF
J: TRBJ2-7; V: TRBV14; CDR3: CASSQGTGVYEQYF
J: TRBJ1-1; V: TRBV7-8; CDR3: CASSLDQGLLNTEAFF
J: TRBJ2-5; V: TRBV5-1; CDR3: CASSLGLRDSQETQYF
J: TRBJ2-1; V: TRBV25-1; CDR3: CASVGQGYNEQFF
J: TRBJ2-1; V: TRBV12-3/TRBV12-4; CDR3: CASSSSSGGWNEQFF